Following are 22 T cell receptor beta chains from one sample sequenced in a study of CD8+ T cells in alopecia areata (dated by TCRdb to the late 2010s). Library preparation was by the immunoSEQ multiplex PCR assay. To provide template for TCR sequencing, every sample had RNA extracted and reverse transcribed into cDNA. The clones in this table, taken by TCRdb from immuneACCESS, are in-frame only. Not every clone is retained; where verified, under half of the shortfall comes from an unresolved V gene, and the cause of the rest is unknown. The sample table contains under 250,000 clones; only one count was recorded for more than 60% of them. The ten largest clones represent roughly 1.2% of the sample. Per the publication, the treatment or condition label means: oral pan-JAK inhibitor, 5-10 mg twice daily. The input for sequencing was CD4+ T cells sorted from blood, taken at week 44, from a patient treated with tofacitinib. These receptors all come from a human donor with alopecia areata.

This chain links TRBV9 with TRBJ2-3; 8 bases are a match to TRBD2. Germline V gene data show CDR1 as SGDLS and CDR2 as YYNGEE. Trimming took 4 bases from V and 6 from J; bases not matched to a gene: 10. The length of the CDR3 is 15 residues. The CDR3: CASSPYRGGPDTQYF. In DNA form, the CDR3 reads TGTGCCAGCAGCCCTTACCGGGGGGGCCCCGATACGCAGTATTTT.

This clone showed up just a few times. The V gene is TRBV30, the J gene TRBJ1-1; 7 bases match TRBD1. The CDR3 contains 14 residues. With 4 bases clipped from V and 1 base from J, the junction kept 6 bases outside the gene matches. CDR1 GTSNPN and CDR2 SVGIG come from the germline V gene (reference sequence). As DNA, the CDR3 is TGTGCCTGGAATATCGACAGGGCGAACACTGAAGCTTTCTTT. Its protein is CAWNIDRANTEAFF.

This clone occurred once. V and J are TRBV4-3 and TRBJ1-2; D gene uncertain. Germline CDR1 LGHNA, CDR2 YSLEER. Trimming cost V 0 bases and J 4 bases, with 12 bases left between them. This CDR3 has 15 residues. For the CDR3, the DNA is TGCGCCAGCAGCCAAGATTCTACCGATATCTATGGCTACACCTTC. Protein sequence: CASSQDSTDIYGYTF.

The chain links TRBV11-2 to TRBJ1-1, with 10 bases aligning to TRBD1. The CDR3 is 14 residues long. Per germline, CDR1 SGHAT and CDR2 FQNNGV. The V gene end was trimmed by 2 bases and the J gene end by 7 bases; junction bases not matched to a gene: 4. In DNA form, the CDR3 reads TGTGCCAGCAGCTTAAGACAGGGGGCCAGTGAAGCTTTCTTT. Translating gives CASSLRQGASEAFF.

The rearrangement joins TRBV29-1 to TRBJ1-1; tentative D call: TRBD1 (6 bases). CDR1 and CDR2 (germline): SQVTM, ANQGSEA. The V and J ends lost 3 bases and 11 bases respectively, with 19 bases between them. This CDR3 is 13 amino acids long. The CDR3 loop is CSVEGQGTSQAFF. Here the CDR3 DNA reads TGCAGCGTTGAGGGTCAGGGGACCTCCCAGGCTTTCTTT.

This clone was observed a few times. The V call is TRBV21-1, the J call TRBJ2-3; the table gives TRBD2 as D, unverified against the DNA. TRBV21-1 is a recognized pseudogene. There are 15 residues in the CDR3. The CDR3: CATYRLGVVTDTQYF. The CDR3 nucleotides are TGTGCCACTTACCGACTAGGGGTTGTCACAGATACGCAGTATTTT.

A note on this clone: Other nucleotide sequences from this sample produce the same CDR3. V and J are TRBV9 and TRBJ2-3; 7 bases align to TRBD2. Unmatched junction bases numbered 3, after V lost 0 bases and J lost 2 bases. The germline CDR1 and CDR2 sequences are SGDLS and YYNGEE. This CDR3 contains 15 residues. The CDR3 bases are TGTGCCAGCAGCGTAGCTAGCGGATTCACAGATACGCAGTATTTT. As protein: CASSVASGFTDTQYF.

In its sample, this clone was seen a few times. This chain's CDR3 is CASSRAGSYGYTF. DNA of the CDR3: TGTGCCAGCAGTCGAGCGGGGAGTTATGGCTACACCTTC. V gene TRBV6-5 combines with J gene TRBJ1-2; D gene ambiguous. With 5 bases removed from V and 5 bases from J, the gap between germline ends came to 12 bases. This CDR3 spans 13 amino acids. CDR1 MNHEY and CDR2 SVGAGI come from the germline V gene.

In this sample, this clone turned up a few times. V usage is TRBV30 and J usage is TRBJ1-1, with 7 bases identical to TRBD1. V lost 8 bases to trimming and J lost 0 bases; unmatched junction nucleotides: 3. The CDR3 has 12 residues. Germline CDR1 GTSNPN, CDR2 SVGIG (reference sequence). The CDR3 DNA reads TGTGCCGTGGACAGGATGAACACTGAAGCTTTCTTT. This translates into CAVDRMNTEAFF.

This chain connects TRBV23-1 to TRBJ1-2; no definite D call. TRBV23-1 is an open reading frame whose function is uncertain. The V end was cut by 6 bases, the J end by 2 bases, with 10 bases between. This CDR3 spans 13 amino acids. The CDR3 nucleotides are TGCGCCAGCAGCCCGAGGGTAAACTATGGCTACACCTTC. It is translated as CASSPRVNYGYTF.

The chain uses TRBV10-2 and TRBJ1-2; D is ambiguous. V dropped 3 bases and J dropped 5 bases, with 4 bases sitting between them. Germline loops: CDR1 WSHSY, CDR2 SAAADI. The CDR3 length is 11 residues. The CDR3 loop is CASSDQYGYTF. As DNA, the CDR3 is TGCGCCAGCAGTGATCAGTATGGCTACACCTTC.

This chain links TRBV27 with TRBJ2-5; D may be TRBD1 (6 bases). V gave up 0 bases and J gave up 5 bases, with 10 bases separating them. The CDR3 has 14 residues. Per the germline V gene, CDR1 is MNHEY and CDR2 is SMNVEV (reference sequence). The CDR3 DNA reads TGTGCCAGCAGTTTATCGGTTGGGGGCGAGACCCAGTACTTC. It is translated as CASSLSVGGETQYF.

The chain carries TRBV5-1 and TRBJ2-5, with D possibly TRBD2 on 5 matching bases. The germline V gene has CDR1 SGHRS and CDR2 YFSETQ. This CDR3 has 13 amino acids. Trimming removed 4 bases from V and 9 bases from J, with 16 bases in between. DNA for the CDR3: TGCGCCAGCAGCGATGCCCGGGCGGAGGCCCAGTACTTC. Its translation: CASSDARAEAQYF.

This clone was observed a single time. The V and J genes are TRBV27 and TRBJ2-6; unclear D gene. The ends were cut back, 6 bases at V and 4 bases at J, with 22 bases in the middle. Germline V gene data show CDR1 as MNHEY and CDR2 as SMNVEV (reference sequence). The CDR3 consists of 18 residues. The CDR3 DNA sequence: TGTGCCAGCAGGCCCCTGGGTTTCCCCCGTCCAGGGGCCAACGTCCTGACTTTC. This encodes CASRPLGFPRPGANVLTF. Full variable domain (rest looked up from reference TRBV27 and TRBJ2-6): EAQVTQNPRYLITVTGKKLTVTCSQNMNHEYMSWYRQDPGLGLRQIYYSMNVEVTDKGDVPEGYKVSRKEKRNFPLILESPSPNQTSLYFCASRPLGFPRPGANVLTFGAGSRLTVL.

V and J are TRBV11-2 and TRBJ2-1, with D maybe TRBD1 (6 bases). V was trimmed by 1 base and J by 4 bases, leaving 11 bases between them. The germline V gene encodes CDR1 SGHAT and CDR2 FQNNGV. The length of the CDR3 is 15 residues. The DNA of the CDR3 is TGTGCCAGCAGCTTAGGGGTAGGACAGTACAATGAGCAGTTCTTC. Amino acids: CASSLGVGQYNEQFF.

The gene calls are TRBV5-6 and TRBJ2-1, with 8 bases matching TRBD2. There are 14 residues in the CDR3. V gave up 1 base and J gave up 6 bases; unmatched junction bases: 3. CDR1 SGHDT and CDR2 YYEEEE come from the germline V gene. The CDR3 DNA follows: TGTGCCAGCAGCTTGCCGGGAGGGGGCAATGAGCAGTTCTTC. Its translation is CASSLPGGGNEQFF.

The chain recombines TRBV11-2 with TRBJ2-3; D is perhaps TRBD1 or TRBD2 (5 bases each). CDR1 and CDR2 (germline): SGHAT, FQNNGV. The CDR3 covers 15 residues. Trimming took off 5 bases at V and 2 bases at J, with 14 bases between the two ends. In DNA, the CDR3 is TGTGCCAGCAGCCAGATGGGGGATGTCACAGATACGCAGTATTTT. Translating gives CASSQMGDVTDTQYF.

This clone was detected a few times. V gene TRBV29-1 combines with J gene TRBJ2-5; 8 bases are shared with TRBD2. V was clipped by 8 bases and J by 1 base; unmatched bases: 12. Germline values: CDR1 SQVTM, CDR2 ANQGSEA. The CDR3 is made up of 15 amino acids. Written as DNA, the CDR3 is TGCAGCTTTTCTCCAACGGGGGGGCTCCAAGAGACCCAGTACTTC. This codes for CSFSPTGGLQETQYF.

The chain is built from TRBV29-1 and TRBJ2-7; unclear D gene. The CDR3 contains 11 residues. The V gene lost 7 bases and the J gene lost 3 bases, with 10 bases spanning the gap. CDR1 and CDR2 from the germline V gene are SQVTM and ANQGSEA. In DNA form, the CDR3 reads TGCAGCGCAGGTGTCGGCTACGAGCAGTACTTC. Translated, it gives CSAGVGYEQYF.

This CDR3 is CASSPRTGTLVTLHF. The CDR3 DNA sequence: TGTGCCAGCAGTCCACGGACAGGGACCCTCGTGACCCTCCACTTT. The chain recombines TRBV27 with TRBJ1-6; 8 bases are shared with TRBD1. The CDR3 runs 15 residues. V shed 5 bases, J shed 14 bases, and the junction held 14 bases outside the gene matches. Germline values: CDR1 MNHEY, CDR2 SMNVEV (reference sequence).

The chain couples TRBV9 to TRBJ1-3; D not resolved. The ends were cut back, 0 bases at V and 0 bases at J, with 7 bases in the middle. The CDR3 runs 15 residues. CDR1 and CDR2 (germline): SGDLS, YYNGEE. The CDR3 nucleotides are TGTGCCAGCAGCGTAGCGTGGGACTCTGGAAACACCATATATTTT. This sequence encodes CASSVAWDSGNTIYF.

The V gene is TRBV30, the J gene TRBJ1-5, with 8 bases aligning to TRBD1. After removal of 3 bases from V and 4 bases from J, the junction contained 2 bases not matched to a gene. Germline V gene sequence: CDR1 GTSNPN, CDR2 SVGIG (reference sequence). CDR3 length: 13 amino acids. CDR3 sequence: CAWRQGDNQPQHF. The DNA for the CDR3 is TGTGCCTGGAGACAGGGGGATAATCAGCCCCAGCATTTT.